The 14 T cell receptor beta chains below all came from one sample that was sequenced in a study of blood T cells in healthy people across ages. Then a second PCR, running about 6 to 11 cycles, was carried out with a sample-barcoded 5' primer and a J-beta primer mix. TCRdb ran MiXCR on the 5' RACE reads and lists one entry per CDR3 protein. The table records more than 1 million distinct CDR3 sequences, more than 35% of them present only once. The source material was blood. All receptors come from a woman aged 55 to 70 in good health.

This clonotype was detected once. V gene TRBV27 combines with J gene TRBJ2-7; TRBD2 aligns across 10 bases. This CDR3 is built from 16 residues. From germline, CDR1 is MNHEY and CDR2 SMNVEV (reference sequence). V was pared by 2 bases and J by 2 bases, with 6 bases of the junction left unmatched. CDR3 sequence reads: CASSLGLAERAYEQYF. The CDR3 DNA sequence: TGTGCCAGCAGTTTAGGACTAGCGGAACGGGCCTACGAGCAGTACTTC.

This clonotype was counted between two and nine times. V and J are TRBV12-3 or TRBV12-4 and TRBJ2-7, with TRBD2 identical over 9 bases. V lost 4 bases to trimming and J lost 1 base; unmatched junction nucleotides: 8. The CDR3 sequence is 16 residues long. CDR3 amino acids: CASSSIFSGSSYEQYF. CDR3 nucleotides: TGTGCCAGCAGTTCGATCTTTAGCGGGAGTTCCTACGAGCAGTACTTC.

The CDR3 DNA reads as TGCGCCAGCCTAAGCAGTCCGGGACAGAGAAATCAGCCCCAGCATTTT. It specifies CASLSSPGQRNQPQHF. J is TRBJ1-5 and V is TRBV10-1, with 7 nucleotides matching TRBD1. The length of the CDR3 is 16 residues. Trimming at V came to 8 bases and at J to 4 bases, leaving 14 bases not matched to a gene. Germline V lookup: CDR1 WNHNN, CDR2 SYGVQD (reference sequence).

Remarks on this clonotype: At one of its ends the junction is not consistent with the germline gene, which may arise from a read error. The chain recombines TRBV29-1 with TRBJ2-7; D remains unclear. Germline lookup yields CDR1 SQVTM and CDR2 ANQGSEA. This CDR3 spans 12 amino acids. This CDR3 is CSVETETYERYF. CDR3 sequence (DNA): TGCAGCGTTGAAACTGAGACCTACGAGCGGTACTTC.

Notes on this clonotype: A much larger clone lies a single base off, so this may be a read error. The rearrangement joins TRBV20-1 to TRBJ2-5; D is possibly TRBD1 (6 bases). Germline V gene lookup returns CDR1 DFQATT and CDR2 SNEGSKA (reference sequence). V lost 3 bases and J lost 5, with 10 bases in between. This CDR3 contains 12 residues. The CDR3: CSARGAKETQYF. The CDR3 DNA follows: TGCAGTGCTAGGGGGGCCAAGGAGACCCAGTACTTC.

The V call is TRBV20-1, the J call TRBJ2-4, with 10 nucleotides matching TRBD2. The DNA end is more similar to TRBJ2-7, so the J call may be wrong. The CDR3 is made up of 17 amino acids. Germline CDR1 and CDR2: DFQATT and SNEGSKA (reference sequence). The CDR3 sequence: CSARGEAGGPLAHEQYF. The CDR3 DNA follows: TGCAGTGCTAGAGGGGAAGCGGGAGGGCCCCTGGCTCACGAGCAGTACTTC.

This clonotype was observed a few times. CDR3 sequence reads: CASSDSTGSSYNEQFF. The CDR3 nucleotides read TGTGCCAGCAGTGACTCGACTGGAAGCTCCTACAATGAGCAGTTCTTC. The chain joins TRBV6-4 to TRBJ2-1; D is undetermined. The CDR3 extends over 16 amino acids. With 0 bases removed from V and 0 bases from J, the gap between germline ends came to 9 bases. Germline lookup yields CDR1 MRHNA and CDR2 SNTAGT.

The rearrangement links TRBV29-1 to TRBJ2-4, with TRBD2 as a possible D gene (6 bases). CDR3 size: 13 residues. V was cut by 7 bases and J by 13 bases, with 23 bases left in between. Germline V gene sequence: CDR1 SQVTM, CDR2 ANQGSEA. The DNA of the CDR3 is TGCAGCGCAAAGCCCGGGACTTACAATGAGCAGTACTTC. Amino acids: CSAKPGTYNEQYF. The full variable domain, its missing parts supplied by reference TRBV29-1 and TRBJ2-4, is SAVISQKPSRDICQRGTSLTIQCQVDSQVTMMFWYRQQPGQSLTLIATANQGSEATYESGFVIDKFPISRPNLTFSTLTVSNMSPEDSSIYLCSAKPGTYNEQYFGAGTRLSVL.

The chain employs TRBV6-2 or TRBV6-3 and TRBJ2-5; TRBD2 matches at 11 bases. The ends lost 4 bases at V and 11 bases at J; junction bases unmatched: 12. This CDR3 is 15 amino acids long. Germline V gene lookup returns CDR1 MNHEY and CDR2 SVGEGT. The CDR3 here is CASSSPGLAVREQYF. For the CDR3, the DNA is TGTGCCAGCAGTTCCCCGGGACTAGCGGTGAGGGAGCAGTACTTC.

This clonotype was counted between two and nine times. This rearrangement joins TRBV20-1 to TRBJ2-5, with a weak D call TRBD1 (7 bases). The CDR3 runs to 12 residues. Looked up from germline, CDR1 is DFQATT and CDR2 is SNEGSKA (reference sequence). Trimming cost V 6 bases and J 5 bases, with 13 bases left between them. DNA of the CDR3: TGCAGTGCACGGGACAGCGGGGAGACCCAGTACTTC. This gives the protein CSARDSGETQYF.

The chain carries TRBV10-3 and TRBJ2-7; D possibly corresponds to TRBD1 (6 bases). Germline assignment: CDR1 ENHRY and CDR2 SYGVKD. CDR3 length equals 14 residues. V lost 6 bases, J lost 1 base, and 13 bases lay in between. The CDR3 DNA sequence: TGTGCCATCAGGCCCGGACAGTGGTCCTACGAGCAGTACTTC. It codes for CAIRPGQWSYEQYF.

The rearrangement joins TRBV5-1 to TRBJ2-3; D is unclear. The CDR3 has 19 amino acids. Germline-derived CDR1 and CDR2 are SGHRS and YFSETQ. V lost 0 bases to trimming and J lost 4 bases, with 24 bases between them. CDR3 coding DNA: TGCGCCAGCAGCTTGGCCAACGACGGATGGGGATCCGAGGCAGATACGCAGTATTTT. Encoded protein: CASSLANDGWGSEADTQYF.

This clonotype was observed a few times. The chain recombines TRBV10-3 with TRBJ2-3; 9 bases match TRBD2. Germline loops: CDR1 ENHRY, CDR2 SYGVKD. The CDR3 consists of 15 residues. Trimming at V came to 10 bases and at J to 4 bases, leaving 12 bases not matched to a gene. The CDR3 nucleotides are TGTGCCACCAAGGGGGCGGCGGGAGGGTCAGATACGCAGTATTTT. This translates into CATKGAAGGSDTQYF.

This chain joins TRBV7-9 and TRBJ1-2, with D possibly TRBD1 on 6 matching bases. The germline V and J ends were trimmed by 8 bases and 4 bases, with 20 bases remaining between them. The CDR3 spans 15 residues. CDR1 and CDR2 from the germline V gene are SEHNR and FQNEAQ (reference sequence). The chain's CDR3 is CASQDNRDRGYGYTF. Here the CDR3 DNA reads TGTGCCAGCCAGGATAACAGGGACCGGGGCTATGGCTACACCTTC.